The 9 T cell receptor beta chains below come from one sample, sequenced in a study of cytomegalovirus exposure and HLA in healthy donors. Primers included in the PCR were 60 Vbeta and 13 Jbeta primers. Here immunoSEQ multiplex PCR was the method, and the copy in TCRdb shows in-frame clones only, minus some. Altogether about 94,000 clones are present, over 65% being singletons, with the ten largest covering about 3.8%. Material: PBMCs. The receptors derive from a man aged 25 to 40 in good health and CMV-seronegative.

The chain joins TRBV28 to TRBJ1-4, with D tentatively TRBD1 (5 bases). V was clipped by 7 bases and J by 7 bases, with 16 bases between them. The CDR3 covers 14 residues. From germline, CDR1 is MDHEN and CDR2 SYDVKM. CDR3 in DNA: TGTGCCAGCATCCAGGGCGCCGGTGGTGAAAAACTGTTTTTT. Translated: CASIQGAGGEKLFF.

The genes are TRBV13 and TRBJ1-2; no firm D call. V was pared by 5 bases and J by 5 bases, with 21 bases between. Looked up from germline, CDR1 is PRHDT and CDR2 is FYEKMQ (reference sequence). The CDR3 covers 16 residues. The CDR3 nucleotides read TGTGCCAGCAGCCGTGACGAGGGCGCCGTTGGATATGGCTACACCTTC. This translates into CASSRDEGAVGYGYTF.

The chain is built from TRBV11-2 and TRBJ1-4; 11 bases agree with TRBD1. The V and J ends lost 3 bases and 8 bases, in that order; junction bases with no gene match: 11. The germline gives CDR1 SGHAT, CDR2 FQNNGV. The CDR3 is made up of 17 amino acids. The CDR3 spells CASSLTGGQGAGEKLFF. The CDR3 DNA reads as TGTGCCAGCAGCTTGACGGGCGGACAGGGGGCGGGGGAAAAACTGTTTTTT.

The V and J genes are TRBV6-5 and TRBJ2-2, with 9 bases fitting TRBD1. The length of the CDR3 is 15 residues. Germline V lookup: CDR1 MNHEY, CDR2 SVGAGI. The J segment lost 5 bases and the V segment lost 2 bases, leaving 3 bases of the junction unmatched. CDR3: CASSYDGTGTGELFF. CDR3 DNA sequence: TGTGCCAGCAGTTACGATGGGACAGGGACCGGGGAGCTGTTTTTT.

This chain uses TRBV6-5 with TRBJ1-4; a possible D gene is TRBD1 (6 bases). Trimming removed 3 bases from V and 7 bases from J, with 12 bases in between. Germline V gene lookup returns CDR1 MNHEY and CDR2 SVGAGI. The CDR3 totals 14 residues. For the CDR3, the DNA is TGTGCCAGCAGTTATCAGGGGTTAGGTGAAAAACTGTTTTTT. Protein product: CASSYQGLGEKLFF.

V usage is TRBV11-3 and J usage is TRBJ2-3, with a tentative D call TRBD2 (5 bases). From germline, CDR1 is SGHNT and CDR2 YENEEA. Trimming removed 4 bases from V and 1 base from J, with 12 bases in between. The CDR3 is 15 amino acids. CDR3 loop: CASSSTSFGTDTQYF. In nucleotides, the CDR3 is TGTGCCAGCAGCTCCACTAGTTTTGGCACAGATACGCAGTATTTT.

This clone appeared a few times. V usage is TRBV25-1 and J usage is TRBJ2-2, with a weak D call TRBD1 (5 bases). CDR1 and CDR2 (germline): MGHDK, SYGVNS. The V and J ends lost 9 bases and 4 bases respectively, with 21 bases between them. This CDR3 region has 16 residues. DNA of the CDR3: TGTGCCAGTTACACCGGCATAGGGGAAGTCACCGGGGAGCTGTTTTTT. Protein product: CASYTGIGEVTGELFF.

The genes are TRBV4-3 and TRBJ2-7, with 8 bases aligning to TRBD2. The CDR3 is made up of 15 amino acids. Germline V gene lookup returns CDR1 LGHNA and CDR2 YSLEER. Trimming removed 4 bases from V and 2 bases from J; junction bases left unmatched: 7. CDR3 bases: TGCGCCAGCAGCCGGACGTGGCGGGGGGCCTACGAGCAGTACTTC. It codes for CASSRTWRGAYEQYF.

This rearrangement joins TRBV29-1 to TRBJ1-2; TRBD1 agrees at 8 bases. In germline, CDR1 is SQVTM, CDR2 ANQGSEA. V dropped 5 bases and J dropped 5; count of bases not matched to a gene: 4. The length of the CDR3 is 12 residues. The CDR3 region has the DNA TGCAGCGTTACGGACAGGGAGTATGGCTACACCTTC. Its protein product is CSVTDREYGYTF. The whole variable domain, remainder taken from reference TRBV29-1 and TRBJ1-2, is SAVISQKPSRDICQRGTSLTIQCQVDSQVTMMFWYRQQPGQSLTLIATANQGSEATYESGFVIDKFPISRPNLTFSTLTVSNMSPEDSSIYLCSVTDREYGYTFGSGTRLTVV.